The 5 T cell receptor beta chains reported below all come from one sample, sequenced in a study of shared clonotypes between healthy human individuals. Terminally differentiated effector memory CD45RA+ cells were excluded by CCR7 positive selection of CD45RO-negative cells. The method was immunoSEQ multiplex PCR; TCRdb's version includes in-frame clones alone and lacks a portion of them. The repertoire holds around 2,100,000 clones, with about 94% as singletons. Sequenced sample: naive CD8+ T cells sorted from blood. Source of these receptors: a man aged 18-30 years in good health.

The chain links TRBV27 to TRBJ2-5; 13 bases are shared with TRBD2. V lost 5 bases and J lost 4; bases outside the gene matches: 7. The germline V gene has CDR1 MNHEY and CDR2 SMNVEV (reference sequence). The CDR3 sequence is 16 residues long. This CDR3 is CASSPTSGGGPETQYF. The CDR3 nucleotides are TGTGCCAGCAGTCCTACTAGCGGGGGGGGCCCAGAGACCCAGTACTTC.

V is TRBV5-5 and J is TRBJ2-7; D is perhaps TRBD2 (6 bases). The CDR3 has 15 residues. Germline V gene data show CDR1 as SGHKS and CDR2 as YYEKEE (reference sequence). Between the trimmed V and J ends, which lost 0 bases and 0 bases, there was a span of 10 bases. CDR3 loop: CASSLVGLISYEQYF. In DNA, the CDR3 is TGTGCCAGCAGCTTGGTGGGACTGATCTCCTACGAGCAGTACTTC.

J is TRBJ2-7 and V is TRBV6-1, with TRBD2 identical over 12 bases. V lost 6 bases to trimming and J lost 3 bases; unmatched junction nucleotides: 3. The CDR3 sequence is 14 residues long. Germline loops: CDR1 MNHNS, CDR2 SASEGT. CDR3 sequence reads: CASSLTSGSYEQYF. DNA of the CDR3: TGTGCCAGCAGCCTGACTAGCGGGAGCTACGAGCAGTACTTC.

The chain is built from TRBV29-1 and TRBJ1-1, with 7 bases that match TRBD1. The CDR3 loop spans 13 amino acids. V was pared by 6 bases and J by 2 bases, with 6 bases of the junction left unmatched. In germline, CDR1 is SQVTM, CDR2 ANQGSEA. The CDR3 bases are TGCAGCGTAGGGACAGTCTATAACACTGAAGCTTTCTTT. It translates to CSVGTVYNTEAFF.

The chain uses TRBV6-1 and TRBJ1-5; no firm D call. The CDR3 runs to 15 residues. V dropped 7 bases and J dropped 6 bases, with 19 bases sitting between them. Germline-derived CDR1 and CDR2 are MNHNS and SASEGT. The CDR3: CASTITENGIQPQHF. The DNA for the CDR3 is TGTGCCAGCACCATCACTGAAAATGGGATTCAGCCCCAGCATTTT.